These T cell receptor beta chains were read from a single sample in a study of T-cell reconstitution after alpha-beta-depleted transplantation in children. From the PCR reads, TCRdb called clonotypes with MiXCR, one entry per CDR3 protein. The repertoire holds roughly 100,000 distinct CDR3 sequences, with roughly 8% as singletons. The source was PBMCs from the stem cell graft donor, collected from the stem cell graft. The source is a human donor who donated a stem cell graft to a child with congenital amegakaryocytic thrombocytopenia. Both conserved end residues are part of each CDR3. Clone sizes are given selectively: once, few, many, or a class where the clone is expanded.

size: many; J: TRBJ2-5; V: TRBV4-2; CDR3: CASSQDLSMGEKTQYF
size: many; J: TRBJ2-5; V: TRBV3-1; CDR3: CASSRGVWTSGSPPYISREETQYF
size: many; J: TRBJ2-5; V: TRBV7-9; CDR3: CASSLRGGETQYF
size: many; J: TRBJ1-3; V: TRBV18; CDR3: CASSPLTGSGNTIYF
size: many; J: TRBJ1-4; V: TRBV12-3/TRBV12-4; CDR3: CASSPGEKLFF
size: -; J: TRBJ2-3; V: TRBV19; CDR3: CASSTRLAGDTQYF
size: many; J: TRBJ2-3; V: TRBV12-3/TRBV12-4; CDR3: CASSLQAGTDTQYF
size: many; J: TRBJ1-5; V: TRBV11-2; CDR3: CASSPGSGDLYSNQPQHF
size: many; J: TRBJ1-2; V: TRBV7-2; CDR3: CASSPEGFDYGYTF
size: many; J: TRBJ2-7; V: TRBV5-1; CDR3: CASSLTPTVPGEQYF
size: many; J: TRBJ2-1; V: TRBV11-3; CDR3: CASSLGPISEQFF
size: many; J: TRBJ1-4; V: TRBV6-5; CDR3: CASSFGTGREKLFF
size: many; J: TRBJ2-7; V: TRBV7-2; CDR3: CASSLVGGAYEQYF
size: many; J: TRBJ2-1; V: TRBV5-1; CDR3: CASSLNGLAGVVNEQFF
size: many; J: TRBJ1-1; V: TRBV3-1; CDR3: CASSHTNTEAFF